This T cell receptor (beta chain) was recorded in a study of glioma-infiltrating T cells. Amplification of TCR alpha and beta CDR3 regions from RNA used iRepertoire nested multiplex PCR. One-step reverse transcription and amplification started from around 100-400 ng of tissue mRNA or PBMC total RNA. TCRdb reanalysed the multiplex PCR reads using MiXCR and keeps one entry per CDR3 protein. The repertoire holds about 130,000 distinct CDR3 sequences, with roughly 23% as singletons. Study-level findings and limits: Only very few CDR3 sequences appeared in both tissue and blood. Above-expected tissue-blood divergence occurred in all gliomas, most in low-grade ones.

This clonotype was observed many times. Antigen specificity is unknown. Germline CDR1 reads ENHRY; CDR2 reads SYGVKD. The CDR3 is made up of 12 amino acids. V lost 6 bases to trimming and J lost 0 bases, with 5 bases between them. The chain joins TRBV10-3 to TRBJ2-5, with a tentative D call TRBD2 (5 bases). The sample taken for sequencing was glioma tissue, nonneoplastic brain tissue, or PBMCs (not recorded which). This sequence originates from a human donor with low-grade glioma or glioblastoma, undergoing nonglioma brain surgery, or in good health (not recorded which). CDR3 sequence reads: CAIRDYQETQYF. Written as DNA, the CDR3 is TGTGCCATCAGGGACTACCAAGAGACCCAGTACTTC.